This is a list of T cell receptor beta chains from one sample in a study of cytomegalovirus exposure and HLA in healthy donors. Only in-frame clones appear in the TCRdb table, and some are missing; sequencing was by immunoSEQ multiplex PCR. Among 90,000 or so clones listed, about 66% were seen once. Source material: PBMCs. Receptors originate from a boy between 10 and 17 years old in good health and CMV-seropositive. CDR3s include the opening cysteine and the closing phenylalanine or tryptophan. A D gene is named only where the DNA matches it firmly. Rows may omit the clone size; those that give it use once, few, many or a size class.

TRBV10-2	NA	NA	TRBJ2-2	TGCGCCAGCAGTGAGATGTGGGGGGACACCGGGGAGCTGTTTTTT	CASSEMWGDTGELFF
TRBV25-1	NA	few	TRBJ2-7	TGTGCCAGCAGTGGAGGACTTAACTACGAGCAGTACTTC	CASSGGLNYEQYF
TRBV4-1	NA	NA	TRBJ2-7	TGCGCCAGCAGCCCTCCGGGGTCCCGATCCTACGAGCAGTACTTC	CASSPPGSRSYEQYF
TRBV4-3	NA	few	TRBJ2-3	TGCGCCAGCAGCCAAGATCGGGGGACAGCTAGCACAGATACGCAGTATTTT	CASSQDRGTASTDTQYF
TRBV12-5	TRBD1	NA	TRBJ1-2	TGTGCTAGTGGTTTGGGTCAGGGACAGGGGTACTATGGCTACACCTTC	CASGLGQGQGYYGYTF
TRBV29-1	NA	NA	TRBJ2-7	TGCAGCGTTTGGCAGAGGGAGCAGTACTTC	CSVWQREQYF
TRBV6-5	NA	NA	TRBJ2-7	TGTGCCAGCAGCCCCCCTGGACAGTACGAGCAGTACTTC	CASSPPGQYEQYF
TRBV2	NA	NA	TRBJ2-7	TGTGCCAGCAGTGAACAGGGTACGGGCTACGAGCAGTACTTC	CASSEQGTGYEQYF
TRBV4-1	NA	NA	TRBJ1-1	TGCGCCAGCAGCTCCCTGATAGGGGGACCCGGCACTGAAGCTTTCTTT	CASSSLIGGPGTEAFF
TRBV6-5	NA	few	TRBJ2-7	TGTGCCAGCAGGGAGAGGGGGGGCCTCGGAAACGAGCAGTACTTC	CASRERGGLGNEQYF
TRBV13	NA	NA	TRBJ2-1	TGTGCCAGCAGCCCACGGAGGGGCTCCTACAATGAGCAGTTCTTC	CASSPRRGSYNEQFF
TRBV2	NA	NA	TRBJ2-1	TGTGCCAGCAGTGAACTAGGGACTTTCAACAATGAGCAGTTCTTC	CASSELGTFNNEQFF
TRBV7-3	NA	NA	TRBJ2-1	TGTGCCAGCAGCTTAACAGGAGGGTCTGGTGAGCAGTTCTTC	CASSLTGGSGEQFF
TRBV29-1	NA	NA	TRBJ2-3	TGCAGCGTTGTTTACTCGGAGGGTGCAGATACGCAGTATTTT	CSVVYSEGADTQYF
TRBV9	TRBD2	NA	TRBJ2-2	TGTGCCAGCCGAGCGGGAGGGGACACCGGGGAGCTGTTTTTT	CASRAGGDTGELFF
TRBV6-5	NA	NA	TRBJ2-7	TGTGCCAGCAGTCGCGGGACCGCCTCCTACGAGCAGTACTTC	CASSRGTASYEQYF
TRBV4-1	TRBD2	NA	TRBJ2-2	TGCGCCAGCAGCCGGGGATCGGGGGTTGCGACTAGCGGGTTTCCCACCGGGGAGCTGTTTTTT	CASSRGSGVATSGFPTGELFF
TRBV7-2	NA	NA	TRBJ2-1	TGTGCCAGCAGCTTCACTAGAAACAATGAGCAGTTCTTC	CASSFTRNNEQFF
TRBV5-1	TRBD1	NA	TRBJ2-7	TGCGCCAGCAGCTTGGGCCCATTGGCAGGGGGCTCCTACGAGCAGTACTTC	CASSLGPLAGGSYEQYF
TRBV28	TRBD1	once	TRBJ1-1	TGTGCCAGCAGTCCCCTTTCCGCAGGGGACAGGGACACTGAAGCTTTCTTT	CASSPLSAGDRDTEAFF
TRBV30	NA	NA	TRBJ1-1	TGTGCCTGGAGTTTGGGGGCTGGCACTGAAGCTTTCTTT	CAWSLGAGTEAFF
TRBV4-2	TRBD1	few	TRBJ2-1	TGTGCCAGCAGCCAACTGGGACAGAGTCCTTTGAGCTCCTACAATGAGCAGTTCTTC	CASSQLGQSPLSSYNEQFF
TRBV6-1	NA	NA	TRBJ2-1	TGTGCCAGCAGTCAGGACTCCAGCTCCTACAATGAGCAGTTCTTC	CASSQDSSSYNEQFF
TRBV19	NA	few	TRBJ2-4	TGTGCCAGTAGTAATCGGGGAAATAGGGACATTCAGTACTTC	CASSNRGNRDIQYF
TRBV25-1	NA	NA	TRBJ2-1	TGTGCCAGCAGTGAATGGAGAGGCAGTAGGAATGAGCAGTTCTTC	CASSEWRGSRNEQFF
TRBV12-5	TRBD1	NA	TRBJ1-6	TGTGCTAGTGGTTTACAGGGGGTGTTGTCACCCCTCCACTTT	CASGLQGVLSPLHF
TRBV5-1	TRBD2	few	TRBJ2-3	TGCGCCAGCAGCCCGATTGGGGGGGACTACACAGATACGCAGTATTTT	CASSPIGGDYTDTQYF
TRBV15	NA	NA	TRBJ2-3	TGTGCCACCAGCAGAGCCGGCGGGAGCACAGATACGCAGTATTTT	CATSRAGGSTDTQYF
TRBV7-9	TRBD1	NA	TRBJ2-5	TGTGCCAGCAGCTTAGGTCAGGGGGCCCAAGAGACCCAGTACTTC	CASSLGQGAQETQYF
TRBV30	TRBD2	NA	TRBJ2-2	TGTGCCTGGAGTGTAAGCGGACTAGCGGGAGTAACGGGGGAGCTGTTTTTT	CAWSVSGLAGVTGELFF
TRBV9	NA	NA	TRBJ2-5	TGTGCCAGCGCTATCTCGACAGCGTACCAAGAGACCCAGTACTTC	CASAISTAYQETQYF
TRBV27	TRBD2	NA	TRBJ2-7	TGTGCCAGCAGTTTTAGAAGCGGGACTGACTACGAGCAGTACTTC	CASSFRSGTDYEQYF
TRBV5-1	NA	few	TRBJ1-6	TGCGCCAGCAGCCCTCGAGAGACCTATAATTCACCCCTCCACTTT	CASSPRETYNSPLHF
TRBV7-2	NA	NA	TRBJ2-5	TGTGCCAGCAGCTTAAGACAGATACAAGAGACCCAGTACTTC	CASSLRQIQETQYF
TRBV6-5	NA	NA	TRBJ1-1	TGTGCCAGCAGTACCTACAGGCTTCTAAACACTGAAGCTTTCTTT	CASSTYRLLNTEAFF
TRBV2	NA	NA	TRBJ1-5	TGTGCCATCGGAACCGAGGGAAATCAGCCCCAGCATTTT	CAIGTEGNQPQHF
TRBV7-2	NA	NA	TRBJ1-2	TGTGCCAGCAGCCCTGAAGGGGGCTATGGCTACACCTTC	CASSPEGGYGYTF
TRBV2	TRBD1	NA	TRBJ2-3	TGTGCCAGCAGTGAAGCGGGACAGAGTACGCAGTATTTT	CASSEAGQSTQYF
TRBV10-3	TRBD2	NA	TRBJ2-7	TGTGCCATCAGTGACGCAGCGGGAGGCGAGCAGTACTTC	CAISDAAGGEQYF
TRBV5-1	TRBD1	few	TRBJ1-5	TGCGCCAGCAGCTTGGAACCGACAGGGCTCAATCAGCCCCAGCATTTT	CASSLEPTGLNQPQHF
TRBV6-5	NA	NA	TRBJ2-6	TGTGCCAGCAGTCGGTCCTCTGGGGCCAACGTCCTGACTTTC	CASSRSSGANVLTF
TRBV5-4	TRBD2	few	TRBJ2-2	TGTGCCAGCCCAGGAACGGGGGGGCCTTCCGGGGAGCTGTTTTTT	CASPGTGGPSGELFF
TRBV6-5	NA	few	TRBJ2-7	TGTGCCAGCAGAACCGGACAGACGGAGCAGTACTTC	CASRTGQTEQYF
TRBV28	NA	NA	TRBJ1-2	TGTGCCATCACCCGTGGGGGCTACTATGGCTACACCTTC	CAITRGGYYGYTF
TRBV29-1	TRBD1	NA	TRBJ1-1	TGCAGCGCCATACCGGACAGGAGGAACACTGAAGCTTTCTTT	CSAIPDRRNTEAFF
TRBV29-1	TRBD1	NA	TRBJ2-7	TGCAGCGTGGCCGGACAGGGGGTCGAGCAGTACTTC	CSVAGQGVEQYF
TRBV2	TRBD1	NA	TRBJ2-3	TGTGCCAGCAGTGAAGAGTCAGGGGGACGAGCACAAGATACGCAGTATTTT	CASSEESGGRAQDTQYF
TRBV2	NA	NA	TRBJ2-7	TGTGCCAGCAGTGAGGGCAGGGGGGTATACGAGCAGTACTTC	CASSEGRGVYEQYF
TRBV27	NA	few	TRBJ2-7	TGTGCCAGCAGTTCACCCGGACAGTACTACGAGCAGTACTTC	CASSSPGQYYEQYF
TRBV7-8	NA	few	TRBJ1-5	TGTGCCAGCAGCGGGGGACGGGGGCAGCCCCAGCATTTT	CASSGGRGQPQHF
TRBV7-2	NA	NA	TRBJ2-7	TGTGCCAGCAGCTTAGGACAGTACTCCTACGAGCAGTACTTC	CASSLGQYSYEQYF